These 18 T cell receptor beta chains were all obtained from the same sample, sequenced in a study of OX40 agonist ivuxolimab in advanced cancers. This table comes from immunoSEQ multiplex PCR, and its TCRdb copy is limited to in-frame clones, with some not included. The sample shows some 54,000 clones, around 85% of them seen only once. The material sequenced was CD4+ or CD8+ T cells sorted from blood, taken in a trial of the OX40 agonist ivuxolimab. Receptors were obtained from an adult with an advanced solid tumor such as melanoma, head and neck, liver or kidney cancer.

The V and J genes are TRBV6-4 and TRBJ2-1, with TRBD2 as a possible D gene (6 bases). From germline, CDR1 is MRHNA and CDR2 SNTAGT. CDR3 length: 15 amino acids. With 0 bases removed from V and 0 bases from J, the gap between germline ends came to 6 bases. The CDR3 DNA is TGTGCCAGCAGTGACTCTAGCGGCTCCTACAATGAGCAGTTCTTC. Amino acids: CASSDSSGSYNEQFF.

The rearrangement links TRBV10-3 to TRBJ2-7; D call uncertain. Trimming removed 0 bases from V and 2 bases from J, with 11 bases in between. Germline CDR1 reads ENHRY; CDR2 reads SYGVKD. The CDR3 loop spans 15 amino acids. The CDR3 sequence is CAISESLLPAYEQYF. Written as DNA, the CDR3 is TGTGCCATCAGTGAGTCCTTACTCCCTGCCTACGAGCAGTACTTC.

The V call is TRBV30, the J call TRBJ1-1; D is unresolved. Trimming took 3 bases from V and 4 from J, leaving 12 bases between them. Germline CDR1 is GTSNPN and CDR2 is SVGIG (reference sequence). This CDR3 spans 13 amino acids. In DNA form, the CDR3 reads TGTGCCTGGAGGTTGGGATTGGGCACTGAAGCTTTCTTT. This gives the protein CAWRLGLGTEAFF.

This chain uses TRBV6-1 with TRBJ2-7; D is unclear. The CDR3 extends over 16 amino acids. The V end was cut by 4 bases, the J end by 0 bases, with 16 bases between. Germline V gene sequence: CDR1 MNHNS, CDR2 SASEGT. The CDR3 region is CASSGYGQTSSYEQYF. The CDR3 DNA reads TGTGCCAGCAGTGGTTACGGGCAGACGAGCTCCTACGAGCAGTACTTC.

In nucleotides, the CDR3 is TGTGCCAGCAGCTTGGGTAGGGGGCCCCTGGAAGCTTTCTTT. It specifies CASSLGRGPLEAFF. The rearrangement links TRBV5-5 to TRBJ1-1; 7 bases line up with TRBD1. Germline V gene data show CDR1 as SGHKS and CDR2 as YYEKEE (reference sequence). V was pared by 0 bases and J by 8 bases, with 7 bases of the junction left unmatched. The CDR3 covers 14 residues.

This chain links TRBV7-8 with TRBJ2-7; the D call may be TRBD1 or TRBD2 (5 bases each). The CDR3 totals 15 residues. V lost 5 bases to trimming and J lost 5 bases, with 19 bases between them. CDR1 and CDR2 (germline): SGHVS, FQNEAQ. The chain's CDR3 is CASSPRQGTRDEQYF. CDR3 coding DNA: TGTGCCAGCAGCCCCCGTCAAGGGACGAGGGACGAGCAGTACTTC.

The chain is built from TRBV9 and TRBJ2-5; D gene uncertain. Looked up from germline, CDR1 is SGDLS and CDR2 is YYNGEE. The CDR3 has 15 amino acids. V shed 0 bases and J shed 1 base, with 10 bases lying between them. The CDR3 region is CASSVEDRLQETQYF. In DNA, the CDR3 is TGTGCCAGCAGCGTAGAGGATCGGCTCCAAGAGACCCAGTACTTC.

This clone was detected only a few times. The gene calls are TRBV9 and TRBJ1-1; no firm D call. Trimming removed 3 bases from V and 4 bases from J, with 13 bases in between. This CDR3 region has 14 residues. CDR1 is SGDLS and CDR2 is YYNGEE in the germline V gene. Here the CDR3 reads CASSAGGAPTEAFF. The CDR3 nucleotides are TGTGCCAGCAGCGCGGGAGGAGCTCCCACTGAAGCTTTCTTT. Together with reference TRBV9 and TRBJ1-1, the CDR3 gives the full variable domain: DSGVTQTPKHLITATGQRVTLRCSPRSGDLSVYWYQQSLDQGLQFLIQYYNGEERAKGNILERFSAQQFPDLHSELNLSSLELGDSALYFCASSAGGAPTEAFFGQGTRLTVV.

J is TRBJ1-1 and V is TRBV7-8, with a weak D call TRBD1 (6 bases). V lost 1 base and J lost 4, with 13 bases in between. The CDR3 contains 15 residues. The germline gives CDR1 SGHVS, CDR2 FQNEAQ. CDR3 bases: TGTGCCAGCAGCTTAGATACGGGGGCTAGCACTGAAGCTTTCTTT. It is translated as CASSLDTGASTEAFF.

A single count supports this clone. V usage is TRBV4-1 and J usage is TRBJ2-5, with D unresolved. Trimming took off 2 bases at V and 3 bases at J, with 16 bases between the two ends. The CDR3 is 16 residues long. The germline V gene encodes CDR1 MGHRA and CDR2 YSYEKL. CDR3 in amino acids: CASSQISAVGEETQYF. CDR3 bases: TGCGCCAGCAGCCAAATCTCGGCGGTCGGCGAAGAGACCCAGTACTTC.

The genes are TRBV4-3 and TRBJ2-1, with a tentative D call TRBD2 (6 bases). Per germline, CDR1 LGHNA and CDR2 YSLEER. Deletions cut 0 bases from V and 5 bases from J, with 8 bases between. This CDR3 comprises 14 residues. CDR3 in amino acids: CASSQDRTNNEQFF. CDR3 sequence (DNA): TGCGCCAGCAGCCAAGACAGGACTAACAATGAGCAGTTCTTC.

This clone was counted once. The rearrangement joins TRBV27 to TRBJ1-1, with 11 bases fitting TRBD1. Per the germline V gene, CDR1 is MNHEY and CDR2 is SMNVEV (reference sequence). The trim removed 5 bases at V and 3 bases at J, leaving 8 bases unmatched. This CDR3 has 16 residues. CDR3 bases: TGTGCCAGCAGTCCCCGGACAGGGGGCGCGTACACTGAAGCTTTCTTT. Protein sequence: CASSPRTGGAYTEAFF.

The gene calls are TRBV19 and TRBJ2-7; D gene ambiguous. CDR3 length: 12 amino acids. V was pared by 6 bases and J by 5 bases, with 11 bases between. CDR1 and CDR2 (germline): LNHDA, SQIVND (reference sequence). The CDR3 sequence is CASSPTGHEQYF. CDR3 bases: TGTGCCAGTAGCCCAACCGGGCACGAGCAGTACTTC.

In nucleotides, the CDR3 is TGTGCCAGCAGCCACAGACAGAGCCAAGAGACCCAGTACTTC. This sequence encodes CASSHRQSQETQYF. The chain recombines TRBV11-3 with TRBJ2-5; tentatively, D is TRBD1 (5 bases). The length of the CDR3 is 14 residues. V shed 5 bases and J shed 1 base, with 11 bases lying between them. Looked up from germline, CDR1 is SGHNT and CDR2 is YENEEA.

V gene TRBV7-9 combines with J gene TRBJ1-6; TRBD1 agrees at 8 bases. The CDR3 totals 14 residues. Trimming cost V 1 base and J 8 bases; bases outside gene matches: 1. Germline values: CDR1 SEHNR, CDR2 FQNEAQ (reference sequence). CDR3 in DNA: TGTGCCAGCAGCTTAGGACAGGGGTATTCACCCCTCCACTTT. Translated, it gives CASSLGQGYSPLHF.

This chain links TRBV4-1 with TRBJ1-5; TRBD1 matches 10 bases. This CDR3 region has 17 residues. The germline CDR1 and CDR2 sequences are MGHRA and YSYEKL. With 3 bases clipped from V and 3 bases from J, the junction kept 8 bases outside the gene matches. CDR3 residues: CASSHMGQGFINQPQHF. The CDR3 DNA sequence: TGCGCCAGCAGCCATATGGGACAGGGGTTCATCAATCAGCCCCAGCATTTT.

The CDR3 sequence: CASSIMAGGYSPLHF. In nucleotides, the CDR3 is TGTGCCAGTAGTATAATGGCAGGGGGCTATTCACCCCTCCACTTT. The chain employs TRBV19 and TRBJ1-6; 8 bases match TRBD1. Germline lookup yields CDR1 LNHDA and CDR2 SQIVND (reference sequence). The CDR3 loop spans 15 amino acids. Germline trimming cut 2 bases from V and 8 bases from J; bases unmatched to any gene: 5.

CDR3 nucleotide sequence: TGTGCCAGCAGCGAGGGGGACAGTGACACTGAAGCTTTCTTT. Protein product: CASSEGDSDTEAFF. V gene TRBV9 combines with J gene TRBJ1-1; 7 nucleotides match TRBD1. Germline V CDR1 and CDR2: SGDLS, YYNGEE. The CDR3 consists of 14 residues. V gave up 3 bases and J gave up 3 bases; unmatched junction bases: 5.